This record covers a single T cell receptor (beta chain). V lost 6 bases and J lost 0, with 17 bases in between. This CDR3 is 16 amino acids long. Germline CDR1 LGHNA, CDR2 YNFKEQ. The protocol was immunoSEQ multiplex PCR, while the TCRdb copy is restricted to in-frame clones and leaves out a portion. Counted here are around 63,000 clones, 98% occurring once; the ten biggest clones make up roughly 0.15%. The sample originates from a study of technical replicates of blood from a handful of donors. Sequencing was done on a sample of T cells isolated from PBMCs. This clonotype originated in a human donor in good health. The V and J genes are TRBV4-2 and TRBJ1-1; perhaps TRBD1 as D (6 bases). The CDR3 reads CASSNNPEGVNTEAFF. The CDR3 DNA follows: TGTGCCAGCAGTAACAACCCCGAGGGGGTGAACACTGAAGCTTTCTTT.